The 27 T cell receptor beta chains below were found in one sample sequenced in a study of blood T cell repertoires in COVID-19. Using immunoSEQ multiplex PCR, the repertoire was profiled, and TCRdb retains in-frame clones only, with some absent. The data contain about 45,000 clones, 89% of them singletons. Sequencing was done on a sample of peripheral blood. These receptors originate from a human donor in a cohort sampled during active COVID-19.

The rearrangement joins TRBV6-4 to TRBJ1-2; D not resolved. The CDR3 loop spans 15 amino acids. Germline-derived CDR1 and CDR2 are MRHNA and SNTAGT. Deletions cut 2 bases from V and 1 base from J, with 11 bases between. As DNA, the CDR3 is TGTGCCAGCAGTGACCCCCGGGGAGTTAACTATGGCTACACCTTC. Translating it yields CASSDPRGVNYGYTF.

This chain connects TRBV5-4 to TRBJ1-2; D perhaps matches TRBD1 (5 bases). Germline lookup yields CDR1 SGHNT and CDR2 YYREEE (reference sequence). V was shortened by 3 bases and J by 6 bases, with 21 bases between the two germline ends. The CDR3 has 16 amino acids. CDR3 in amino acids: CASSSPEEGARDGYTF. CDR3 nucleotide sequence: TGTGCCAGCAGCTCCCCTGAGGAAGGGGCTAGGGATGGCTACACCTTC.

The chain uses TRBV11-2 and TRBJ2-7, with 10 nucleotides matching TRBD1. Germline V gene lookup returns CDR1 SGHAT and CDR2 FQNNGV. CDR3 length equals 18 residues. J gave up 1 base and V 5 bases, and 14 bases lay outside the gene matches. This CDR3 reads CASSARKLGQGRSYEQYF. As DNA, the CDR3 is TGTGCCAGCAGCGCCCGAAAACTGGGACAGGGGAGGTCCTACGAGCAGTACTTC.

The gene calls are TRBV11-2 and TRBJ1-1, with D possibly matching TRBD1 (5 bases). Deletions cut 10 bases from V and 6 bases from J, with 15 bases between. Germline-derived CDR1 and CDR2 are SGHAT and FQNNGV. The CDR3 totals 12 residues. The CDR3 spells CATNGGLPEAFF. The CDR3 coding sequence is TGTGCCACCAACGGGGGGTTACCTGAAGCTTTCTTT.

CDR3 loop: CASSRVLNRDGYTF. CDR3 DNA: TGTGCCAGTAGTAGGGTTCTCAACCGGGATGGCTACACCTTC. The chain links TRBV19 to TRBJ1-2; D unclear. The length of the CDR3 is 14 residues. Germline-derived CDR1 and CDR2 are LNHDA and SQIVND (reference sequence). Deletions cut 4 bases from V and 6 bases from J, with 15 bases between.

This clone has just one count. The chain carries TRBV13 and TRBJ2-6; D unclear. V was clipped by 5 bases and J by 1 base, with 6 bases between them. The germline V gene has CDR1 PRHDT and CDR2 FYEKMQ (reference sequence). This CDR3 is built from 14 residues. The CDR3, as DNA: TGTGCCAGCAGCGTACTATCTGGGGCCAACGTCCTGACTTTC. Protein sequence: CASSVLSGANVLTF.

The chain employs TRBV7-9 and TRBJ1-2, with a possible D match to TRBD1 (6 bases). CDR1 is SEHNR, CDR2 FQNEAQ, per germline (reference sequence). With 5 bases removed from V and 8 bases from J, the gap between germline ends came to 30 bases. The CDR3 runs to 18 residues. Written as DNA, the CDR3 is TGTGCCAGCAGCCCACCTGACCCCTGGGCCAGGGGAACGATCGGCTACACCTTC. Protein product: CASSPPDPWARGTIGYTF.

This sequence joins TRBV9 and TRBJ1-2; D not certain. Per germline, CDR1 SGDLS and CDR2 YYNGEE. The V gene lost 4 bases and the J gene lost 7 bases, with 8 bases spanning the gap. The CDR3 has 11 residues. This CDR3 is CASSLPGGYTF. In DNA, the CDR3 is TGTGCCAGCAGCCTTCCGGGTGGCTACACCTTC.

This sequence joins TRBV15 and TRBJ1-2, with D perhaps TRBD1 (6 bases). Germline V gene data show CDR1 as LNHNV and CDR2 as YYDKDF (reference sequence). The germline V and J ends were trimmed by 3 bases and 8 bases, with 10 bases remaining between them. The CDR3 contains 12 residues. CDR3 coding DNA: TGTGCCACCAGCAGCACAGGGTACGGCTACACCTTC. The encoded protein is CATSSTGYGYTF.

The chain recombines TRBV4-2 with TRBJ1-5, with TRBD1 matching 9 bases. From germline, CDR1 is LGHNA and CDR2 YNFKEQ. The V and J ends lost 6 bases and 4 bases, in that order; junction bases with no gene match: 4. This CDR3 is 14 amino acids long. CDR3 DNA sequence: TGTGCCAGCAGTCTACAGGGGGCTAATCAGCCCCAGCATTTT. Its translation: CASSLQGANQPQHF.

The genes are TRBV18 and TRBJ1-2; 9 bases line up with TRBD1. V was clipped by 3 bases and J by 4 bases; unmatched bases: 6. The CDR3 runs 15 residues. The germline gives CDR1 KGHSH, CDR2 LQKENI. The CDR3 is CASSPGTGTTYGYTF. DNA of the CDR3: TGTGCCAGCTCACCGGGGACAGGGACGACCTATGGCTACACCTTC.

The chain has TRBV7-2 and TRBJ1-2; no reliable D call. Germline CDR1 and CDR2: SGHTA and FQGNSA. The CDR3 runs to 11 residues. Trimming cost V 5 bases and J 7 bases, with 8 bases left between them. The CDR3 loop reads CASSVGLGYTF. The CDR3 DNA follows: TGTGCCAGCAGCGTTGGACTTGGCTACACCTTC. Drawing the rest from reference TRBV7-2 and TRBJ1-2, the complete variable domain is GAGVSQSPSNKVTEKGKDVELRCDPISGHTALYWYRQSLGQGLEFLIYFQGNSAPDKSGLPSDRFSAERTGGSVSTLTIQRTQQEDSAVYLCASSVGLGYTFGSGTRLTVV.

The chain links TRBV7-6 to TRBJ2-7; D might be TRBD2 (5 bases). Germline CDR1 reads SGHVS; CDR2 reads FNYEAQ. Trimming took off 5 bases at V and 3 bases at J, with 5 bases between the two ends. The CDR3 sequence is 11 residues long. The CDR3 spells CASSRGYEQYF. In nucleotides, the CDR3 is TGTGCCAGCAGCCGGGGCTACGAGCAGTACTTC.

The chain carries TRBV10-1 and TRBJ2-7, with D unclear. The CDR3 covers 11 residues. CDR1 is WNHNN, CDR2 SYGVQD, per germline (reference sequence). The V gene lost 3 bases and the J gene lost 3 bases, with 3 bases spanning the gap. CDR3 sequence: CASSDSYEQYF. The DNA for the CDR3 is TGCGCCAGCAGTGACAGCTACGAGCAGTACTTC.

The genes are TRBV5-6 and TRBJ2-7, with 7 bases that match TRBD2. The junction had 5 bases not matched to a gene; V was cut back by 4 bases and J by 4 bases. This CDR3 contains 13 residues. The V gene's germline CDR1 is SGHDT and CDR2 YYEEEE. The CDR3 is CASSRDYPYEQYF. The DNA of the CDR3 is TGTGCCAGCAGCCGGGACTATCCTTACGAGCAGTACTTC. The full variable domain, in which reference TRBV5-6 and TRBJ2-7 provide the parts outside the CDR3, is DAGVTQSPTHLIKTRGQQVTLRCSPKSGHDTVSWYQQALGQGPQFIFQYYEEEERQRGNFPDRFSGHQFPNYSSELNVNALLLGDSALYLCASSRDYPYEQYFGPGTRLTVT.

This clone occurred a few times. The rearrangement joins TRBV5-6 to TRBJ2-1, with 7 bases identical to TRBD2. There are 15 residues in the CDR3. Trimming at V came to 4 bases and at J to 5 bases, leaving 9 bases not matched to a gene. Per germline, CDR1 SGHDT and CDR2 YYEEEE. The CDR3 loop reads CASSPRGVGHNEQFF. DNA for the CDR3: TGTGCCAGCAGCCCCCGGGGGGTCGGGCACAATGAGCAGTTCTTC.

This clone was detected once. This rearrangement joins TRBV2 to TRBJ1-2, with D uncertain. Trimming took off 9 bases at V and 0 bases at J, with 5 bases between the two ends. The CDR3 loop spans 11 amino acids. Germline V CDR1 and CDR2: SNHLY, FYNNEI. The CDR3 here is CARTANYGYTF. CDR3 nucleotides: TGTGCCAGAACAGCTAACTATGGCTACACCTTC.

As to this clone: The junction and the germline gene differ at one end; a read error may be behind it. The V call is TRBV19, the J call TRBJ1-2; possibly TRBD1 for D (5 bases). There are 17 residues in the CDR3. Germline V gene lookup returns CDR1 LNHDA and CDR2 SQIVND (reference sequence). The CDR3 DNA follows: TGTGCCAGTAGCATAGCACGGTCCAGGGAAGGGGACTATGGCTACACCTTC. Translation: CASSIARSREGDYGYTF. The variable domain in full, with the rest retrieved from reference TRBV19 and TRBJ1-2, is DGGITQSPKYLFRKEGQNVTLSCEQNLNHDAMYWYRQDPGQGLRLIYYSQIVNDFQKGDIAEGYSVSREKKESFPLTVTSAQKNPTAFYLCASSIARSREGDYGYTFGSGTRLTVV.

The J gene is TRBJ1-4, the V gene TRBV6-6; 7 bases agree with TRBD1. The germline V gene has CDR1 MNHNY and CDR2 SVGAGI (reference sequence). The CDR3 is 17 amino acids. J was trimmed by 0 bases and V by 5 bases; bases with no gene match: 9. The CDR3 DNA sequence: TGTGCCAGCAGTCCCCGGACAGGCACTGCAACTAATGAAAAACTGTTTTTT. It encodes CASSPRTGTATNEKLFF.

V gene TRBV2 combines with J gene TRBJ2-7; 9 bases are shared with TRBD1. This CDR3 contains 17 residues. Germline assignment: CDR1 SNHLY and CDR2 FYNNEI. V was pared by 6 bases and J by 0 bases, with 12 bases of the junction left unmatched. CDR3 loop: CASRTKPGQGTSYEQYF. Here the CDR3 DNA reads TGTGCCAGCAGAACGAAACCGGGACAGGGAACCTCCTACGAGCAGTACTTC.

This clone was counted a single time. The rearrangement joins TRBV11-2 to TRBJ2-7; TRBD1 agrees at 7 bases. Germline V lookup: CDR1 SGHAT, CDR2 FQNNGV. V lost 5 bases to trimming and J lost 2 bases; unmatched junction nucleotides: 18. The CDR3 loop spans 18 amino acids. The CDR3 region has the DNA TGTGCCAGCAGCGCGCTTAAAATTCGGGACAGTCAGACCTACGAGCAGTACTTC. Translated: CASSALKIRDSQTYEQYF.

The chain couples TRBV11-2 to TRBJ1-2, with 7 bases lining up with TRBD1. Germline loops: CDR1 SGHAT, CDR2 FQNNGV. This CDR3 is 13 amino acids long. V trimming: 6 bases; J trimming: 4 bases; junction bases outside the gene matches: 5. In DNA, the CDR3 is TGTGCCAGCAGTATCACAGGGGTCTATGGCTACACCTTC. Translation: CASSITGVYGYTF.

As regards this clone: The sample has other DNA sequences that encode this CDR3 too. CDR3 in amino acids: CASSLGQGDGYTF. The DNA of the CDR3 is TGTGCCAGCAGTTTGGGGCAGGGCGATGGCTACACCTTC. The chain is built from TRBV12-3 or TRBV12-4 and TRBJ1-2; D might be TRBD1 (5 bases). V was pared by 3 bases and J by 6 bases, with 11 bases between. The CDR3 totals 13 residues.

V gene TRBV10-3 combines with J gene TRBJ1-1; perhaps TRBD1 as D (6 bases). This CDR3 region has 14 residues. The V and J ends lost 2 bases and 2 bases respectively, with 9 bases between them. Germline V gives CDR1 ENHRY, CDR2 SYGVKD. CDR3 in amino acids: CAISERTDNTEAFF. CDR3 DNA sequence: TGTGCCATCAGTGAGCGGACAGATAACACTGAAGCTTTCTTT.

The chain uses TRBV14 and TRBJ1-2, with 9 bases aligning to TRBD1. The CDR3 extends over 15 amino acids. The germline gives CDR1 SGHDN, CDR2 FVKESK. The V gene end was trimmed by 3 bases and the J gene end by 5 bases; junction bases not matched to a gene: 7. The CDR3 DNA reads TGTGCCAGCAGCCACGTAGACAGGGGGTTTTATGGCTACACCTTC. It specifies CASSHVDRGFYGYTF. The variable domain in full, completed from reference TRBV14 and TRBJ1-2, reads EAGVTQFPSHSVIEKGQTVTLRCDPISGHDNLYWYRRVMGKEIKFLLHFVKESKQDESGMPNNRFLAERTGGTYSTLKVQPAELEDSGVYFCASSHVDRGFYGYTFGSGTRLTVV.

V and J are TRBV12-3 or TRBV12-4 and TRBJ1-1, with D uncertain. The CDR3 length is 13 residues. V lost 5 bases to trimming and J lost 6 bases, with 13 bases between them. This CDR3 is CASSPHGAAEAFF. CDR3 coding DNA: TGTGCCAGCAGTCCCCATGGAGCAGCTGAAGCTTTCTTT.

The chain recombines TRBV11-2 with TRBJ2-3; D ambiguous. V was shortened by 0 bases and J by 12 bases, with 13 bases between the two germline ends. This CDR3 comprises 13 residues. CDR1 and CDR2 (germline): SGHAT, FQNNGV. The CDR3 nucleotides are TGTGCCAGCAGCTTAGATAGAGAAGCCACCCAGTATTTT. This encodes CASSLDREATQYF. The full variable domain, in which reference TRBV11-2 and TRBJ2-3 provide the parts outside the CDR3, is EAGVAQSPRYKIIEKRQSVAFWCNPISGHATLYWYQQILGQGPKLLIQFQNNGVVDDSQLPKDRFSAERLKGVDSTLKIQPAKLEDSAVYLCASSLDREATQYFGPGTRLTVL.